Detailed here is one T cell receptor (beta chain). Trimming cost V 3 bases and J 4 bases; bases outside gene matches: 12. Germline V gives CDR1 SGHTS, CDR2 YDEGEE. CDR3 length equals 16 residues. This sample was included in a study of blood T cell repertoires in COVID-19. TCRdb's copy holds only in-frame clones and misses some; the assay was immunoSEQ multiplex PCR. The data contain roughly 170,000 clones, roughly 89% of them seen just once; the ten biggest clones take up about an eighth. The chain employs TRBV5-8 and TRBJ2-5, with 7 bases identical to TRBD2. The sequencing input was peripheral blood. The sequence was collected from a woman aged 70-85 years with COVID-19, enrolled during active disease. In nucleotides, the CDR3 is TGTGCCAGCAGCTCGACTTCCCGCGGGAGTTCAGAGACCCAGTACTTC. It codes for CASSSTSRGSSETQYF.